The source of this T cell receptor (beta chain) is a study of CD8+CD57+ T cells in acquired aplastic anemia. Template material for TCR beta VDJ and CDR3 profiling consisted of genomic DNA. MiXCR, applied by TCRdb to the reads, yields one record per CDR3 protein. Among some 190,000 distinct CDR3 sequences listed, around half were seen once. The sample was sorted CD4+, CD8+, or CD8+CD57+ T cells (not recorded which) from PBMCs. This receptor was identified in a human donor in good health.

The CDR3 protein is CSASRPGDTQYF. The CDR3 DNA reads TGCAGTGCTAGCCGACCGGGAGATACGCAGTATTTT. The chain uses TRBV20-1 and TRBJ2-3; D call uncertain. The CDR3 sequence is 12 residues long. Germline V CDR1 and CDR2: DFQATT, SNEGSKA (reference sequence). With 3 bases removed from V and 5 bases from J, the gap between germline ends came to 9 bases.